These 9 T cell receptor beta chains originate from one sample sequenced in a study of monozygotic twins with inflammatory bowel disease. Each CDR3 protein gets one entry in TCRdb, which reprocessed the 5' RACE reads and gives no DNA. This sample contains around 200,000 distinct CDR3 sequences. The source material was blood. The receptors were gathered from a human donor with ulcerative colitis or Crohn's disease, or a healthy co-twin of an affected twin (not recorded which).

J is TRBJ1-6 and V is TRBV12-3 or TRBV12-4; lacking DNA, the TRBD1 call made by TCRdb goes unchecked. The CDR3 extends over 14 amino acids. The CDR3 sequence: CASSLLQGRSPLHF.

The chain is built from TRBV7-2 and TRBJ2-1; TCRdb's D call, TRBD1, is unchecked because there is no DNA. Germline V gene lookup returns CDR1 SGHTA and CDR2 FQGNSA. The CDR3 has 14 amino acids. The CDR3 sequence: CASSPGGAYNEQFF.

The chain uses TRBV5-1 and TRBJ2-5. This CDR3 region has 14 residues. CDR1 and CDR2 from the germline V gene are SGHRS and YFSETQ. This CDR3 is CASSLQPSEETQYF.

The chain employs TRBV5-6 and TRBJ1-1; the TCRdb D gene call, TRBD1, has no DNA to confirm it. The CDR3 sequence is 14 residues long. From germline, CDR1 is SGHDT and CDR2 YYEEEE. CDR3 amino acids: CASSRRRTTPEAFF.

The chain employs TRBV20-1 and TRBJ2-3; TCRdb indicates TRBD2, and absent DNA this call remains unverified. Germline loops: CDR1 DFQATT, CDR2 SNEGSKA (reference sequence). The CDR3 runs 15 residues. The CDR3 sequence is CSAKGTSGGTDTQYF.

The rearrangement uses TRBV5-6 and TRBJ2-7; TCRdb proposes TRBD2, but this gene call is untestable without DNA. The CDR3 sequence is 13 residues long. CDR1 is SGHDT and CDR2 is YYEEEE in the germline V gene. This CDR3 reads CASSLGTSGLQYF.

J is TRBJ1-1 and V is TRBV29-1. CDR1 and CDR2 from the germline V gene are SQVTM and ANQGSEA. This CDR3 is 11 amino acids long. This CDR3 is CSVESDTEAFF.

The chain links TRBV10-3 to TRBJ1-5; TCRdb indicates TRBD1, and absent DNA this call remains unverified. This CDR3 comprises 14 residues. The germline CDR1 and CDR2 sequences are ENHRY and SYGVKD. Here the CDR3 reads CAISARDSNQPQHF.

The chain is built from TRBV15 and TRBJ2-2. Germline V gene lookup returns CDR1 LNHNV and CDR2 YYDKDF (reference sequence). The CDR3 is made up of 15 amino acids. CDR3 in amino acids: CATSSAMGYTGELFF.